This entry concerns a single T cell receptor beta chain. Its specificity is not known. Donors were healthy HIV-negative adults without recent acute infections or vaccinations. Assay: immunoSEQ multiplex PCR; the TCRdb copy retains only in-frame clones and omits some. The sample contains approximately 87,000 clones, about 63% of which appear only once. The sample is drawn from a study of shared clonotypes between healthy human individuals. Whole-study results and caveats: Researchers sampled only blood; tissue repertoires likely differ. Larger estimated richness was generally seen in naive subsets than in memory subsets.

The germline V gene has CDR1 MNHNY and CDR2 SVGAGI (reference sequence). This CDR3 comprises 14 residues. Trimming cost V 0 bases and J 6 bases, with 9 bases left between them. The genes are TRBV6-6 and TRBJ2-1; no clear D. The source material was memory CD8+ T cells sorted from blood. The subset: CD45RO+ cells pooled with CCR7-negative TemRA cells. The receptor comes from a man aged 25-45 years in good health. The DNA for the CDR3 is TGTGCCAGCAGTTACTCGGGGTCCGGCAATGAGCAGTTCTTC. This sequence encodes CASSYSGSGNEQFF.